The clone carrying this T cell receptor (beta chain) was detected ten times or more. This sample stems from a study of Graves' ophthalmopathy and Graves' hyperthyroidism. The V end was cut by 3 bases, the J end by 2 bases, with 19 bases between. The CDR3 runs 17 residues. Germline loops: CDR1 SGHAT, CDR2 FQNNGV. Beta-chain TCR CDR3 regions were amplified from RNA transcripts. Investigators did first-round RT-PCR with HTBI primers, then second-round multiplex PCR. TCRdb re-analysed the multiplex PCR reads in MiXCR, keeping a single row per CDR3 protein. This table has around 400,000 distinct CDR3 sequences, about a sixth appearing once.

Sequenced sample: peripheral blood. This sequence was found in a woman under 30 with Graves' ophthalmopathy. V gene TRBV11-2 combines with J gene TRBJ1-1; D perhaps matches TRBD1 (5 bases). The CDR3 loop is CASSLVTGRGGNTEAFF. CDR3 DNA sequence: TGTGCCAGCAGCTTGGTCACGGGGCGCGGAGGAAACACTGAAGCTTTCTTT. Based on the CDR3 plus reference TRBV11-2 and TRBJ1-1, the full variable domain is EAGVAQSPRYKIIEKRQSVAFWCNPISGHATLYWYQQILGQGPKLLIQFQNNGVVDDSQLPKDRFSAERLKGVDSTLKIQPAKLEDSAVYLCASSLVTGRGGNTEAFFGQGTRLTVV.